The rows below give T cell receptor beta chains drawn from one sample of a study of T-cell reconstitution after alpha-beta-depleted transplantation in children. TCRdb re-called the PCR reads with MiXCR, one entry per CDR3 protein. The sample holds hundreds of thousands of distinct CDR3 sequences, about a tenth seen once. The source material was PBMCs, sampled before TCRalphabeta/CD19-depleted stem cell transplant. Source of these receptors: a child younger than two with acute myeloid leukemia, due to receive a stem cell transplant. CDR3s include the opening cysteine and the closing phenylalanine or tryptophan. A D gene is named only where the DNA matches it firmly. Expanded clones get a size class; other rows say once, few or many, or leave the size out.

abundance: many; d_gene: -; j_gene: TRBJ2-4; v_gene: TRBV11-3; CDR3nt: TGTGCCAGCAGCTTAGCGGGGCTAGCCAAAAACATTCAGTACTTC; CDR3aa: CASSLAGLAKNIQYF
abundance: -; d_gene: -; j_gene: TRBJ2-1; v_gene: TRBV12-3/TRBV12-4; CDR3nt: TGTGCCAGCAGTCGGGCCCTCTACAATGAGCAGTTCTTC; CDR3aa: CASSRALYNEQFF
abundance: few; d_gene: -; j_gene: TRBJ2-1; v_gene: TRBV20-1; CDR3nt: TGCAGTGCTAGAGATGGGGTAGGGGGTGTGTACAATGAGCAGTTCTTC; CDR3aa: CSARDGVGGVYNEQFF
abundance: many; d_gene: TRBD1; j_gene: TRBJ1-1; v_gene: TRBV29-1; CDR3nt: TGCAGCGCCCAACAGGGGGCGAGAACTGAAGCTTTCTTT; CDR3aa: CSAQQGARTEAFF
abundance: many; d_gene: TRBD2; j_gene: TRBJ2-1; v_gene: TRBV9; CDR3nt: TGTGCCAGCAGCGTCCCCCCAGCGGGAGGGGATGAGCAGTTCTTC; CDR3aa: CASSVPPAGGDEQFF
abundance: many; d_gene: TRBD2; j_gene: TRBJ2-7; v_gene: TRBV20-1; CDR3nt: TGCAGTGTGAACGGGGGGTTCTCCTACGAGCAGTACTTC; CDR3aa: CSVNGGFSYEQYF
abundance: many; d_gene: -; j_gene: TRBJ2-5; v_gene: TRBV20-1; CDR3nt: TGCAGTGCTAGGTCGGACAGAGTCGTCCAAGAGACCCAGTACTTC; CDR3aa: CSARSDRVVQETQYF
abundance: many; d_gene: TRBD2; j_gene: TRBJ2-1; v_gene: TRBV15; CDR3nt: TGTGCCACCAGCAGAACTAGCGGGATATACAATGAGCAGTTCTTC; CDR3aa: CATSRTSGIYNEQFF
abundance: many; d_gene: -; j_gene: TRBJ2-1; v_gene: TRBV20-1; CDR3nt: TGCAGTGCCGTCCCATCCCAACCTAGCATTGAGCAGTTCTTC; CDR3aa: CSAVPSQPSIEQFF
abundance: -; d_gene: TRBD2; j_gene: TRBJ2-1; v_gene: TRBV11-1; CDR3nt: TGTGCCAGCAGCTTAGGACTAGCGGGAGCTAAAAATGAGCAGTTCTTC; CDR3aa: CASSLGLAGAKNEQFF
abundance: -; d_gene: TRBD2; j_gene: TRBJ2-5; v_gene: TRBV7-2; CDR3nt: TGTGCCAGCAGCTTAGTCGGTCTAGCGGGAGGAGGGACCCAGTACTTC; CDR3aa: CASSLVGLAGGGTQYF
abundance: many; d_gene: -; j_gene: TRBJ1-6; v_gene: TRBV7-8; CDR3nt: TGTGCCAGCAGCTCGTACAGGGCCTATAATTCACCCCTCCACTTT; CDR3aa: CASSSYRAYNSPLHF
abundance: -; d_gene: -; j_gene: TRBJ1-5; v_gene: TRBV6-1; CDR3nt: TGTGCCAGCCTGGTTGGGGGGAATCAGCCCCAGCATTTT; CDR3aa: CASLVGGNQPQHF
abundance: many; d_gene: -; j_gene: TRBJ1-1; v_gene: TRBV11-1; CDR3nt: TGTGCCAGCAGCACGTACCCCTTACAGATACCGGGTGTGCACACTGAAGCTTTCTTT; CDR3aa: CASSTYPLQIPGVHTEAFF
abundance: -; d_gene: -; j_gene: TRBJ2-7; v_gene: TRBV20-1; CDR3nt: TGCAGTGCTAGAGATCGCCACGAGCAGTACTTC; CDR3aa: CSARDRHEQYF
abundance: -; d_gene: -; j_gene: TRBJ2-5; v_gene: TRBV7-3; CDR3nt: TGTGCCAGCAGCGAGAGCGGAGAGGGGACCCAGTACTTC; CDR3aa: CASSESGEGTQYF
abundance: many; d_gene: -; j_gene: TRBJ1-2; v_gene: TRBV28; CDR3nt: TGTGCCAGCAGCCAACCGTCGCGGGGGGCCAACTATGGCTACACCTTC; CDR3aa: CASSQPSRGANYGYTF
abundance: many; d_gene: -; j_gene: TRBJ2-5; v_gene: TRBV29-1; CDR3nt: TGCAGCGTCGACCCCCTGAGGGCGGGTGGAGAGACCCAGTACTTC; CDR3aa: CSVDPLRAGGETQYF
abundance: many; d_gene: TRBD1; j_gene: TRBJ1-1; v_gene: TRBV27; CDR3nt: TGTGCCAGCAGTAGAGACAGGGACACTGAAGCTTTCTTT; CDR3aa: CASSRDRDTEAFF
abundance: many; d_gene: -; j_gene: TRBJ2-3; v_gene: TRBV7-6; CDR3nt: TGTGCCAGCAGCTTAACGCAGGTCCTTTGGGATACGCAGTATTTT; CDR3aa: CASSLTQVLWDTQYF
abundance: many; d_gene: -; j_gene: TRBJ2-1; v_gene: TRBV29-1; CDR3nt: TGCAGCGTTGGGACTACATACAATGAGCAGTTCTTC; CDR3aa: CSVGTTYNEQFF
abundance: many; d_gene: TRBD1; j_gene: TRBJ2-1; v_gene: TRBV24-1; CDR3nt: TGTGCCACCAGTGAGCGGACAGGATCCTACAATGAGCAGTTCTTC; CDR3aa: CATSERTGSYNEQFF
abundance: few; d_gene: TRBD2; j_gene: TRBJ2-5; v_gene: TRBV3-1; CDR3nt: TGTGCCTGCAGCCAAGATTCGCTAGCGGGCAGCCAAGAGACCCAGTACTTC; CDR3aa: CACSQDSLAGSQETQYF
abundance: many; d_gene: -; j_gene: TRBJ1-3; v_gene: TRBV5-1; CDR3nt: TGCGCCAGCCACCAGGGTGTTGGAAACACCATATATTTT; CDR3aa: CASHQGVGNTIYF
abundance: many; d_gene: TRBD1; j_gene: TRBJ2-5; v_gene: TRBV5-1; CDR3nt: TGCGCCAGCAGCACAGGGGCCATAGAGACCCAGTACTTC; CDR3aa: CASSTGAIETQYF
abundance: -; d_gene: -; j_gene: TRBJ2-3; v_gene: TRBV11-2; CDR3nt: TGTGCCAGCAGCAAAAACACAGATACGCAGTATTTT; CDR3aa: CASSKNTDTQYF
abundance: many; d_gene: -; j_gene: TRBJ2-3; v_gene: TRBV20-1; CDR3nt: TGCAGTGCTAGCCCCGGGACCTATAGCACAGATACGCAGTATTTT; CDR3aa: CSASPGTYSTDTQYF
abundance: many; d_gene: -; j_gene: TRBJ2-1; v_gene: TRBV9; CDR3nt: TGTGCCAGCAGCGTAGCTAGCTCCTACAATGAGCAGTTCTTC; CDR3aa: CASSVASSYNEQFF